The rows below give T cell receptor beta chains drawn from one sample of a study of chronic HIV infection and antiretroviral therapy. MiXCR, applied by TCRdb to the 5' RACE reads, yields one record per CDR3 protein. Here the sample spans 45,000 to 55,000 distinct CDR3 sequences, about a fifth being singletons. Material: peripheral blood. The receptors were gathered from an adult who had HIV and had not received antiretroviral therapy, or was an uninfected healthy control (not recorded which). The CDR3 runs from the conserved cysteine through the conserved F or W. The D gene is left open where the match is weak. Expanded clones are given a class, and other clones once, few, many or no size at all.

d_call	cdr3_length	v_call	clone_size	j_call	cdr3_aa	cdr3_nt
-	13	TRBV20-1	few	TRBJ2-4	CSVGIGDSNIQYF	TGCAGTGTGGGCATTGGGGACTCCAACATTCAGTACTTC
-	14	TRBV9	-	TRBJ2-3	CASNRDKVTDTQYF	TGTGCCAGCAACAGGGACAAGGTCACAGATACGCAGTATTTT
-	11	TRBV29-1	-	TRBJ2-2	CSVSEGGELFF	TGCAGCGTTTCGGAGGGCGGGGAGCTGTTTTTT
-	14	TRBV3-1	-	TRBJ2-4	CASSQRGLEDIQYF	TGTGCCAGCAGCCAAAGAGGGCTGGAGGACATTCAGTACTTC
-	15	TRBV4-1	-	TRBJ1-6	CASSQSGSYNSPLHF	TGCGCCAGCAGCCAATCAGGGTCCTATAATTCACCCCTCCACTTT
TRBD2	15	TRBV6-5	few	TRBJ2-3	CASRWTSGRTDTQYF	TGTGCCAGCAGATGGACTAGCGGCCGCACAGATACGCAGTATTTT
TRBD2	14	TRBV6-6	few	TRBJ2-5	CARRLAAYQETQYF	TGTGCCAGGCGACTAGCGGCTTACCAAGAGACCCAGTACTTC
-	14	TRBV10-1	-	TRBJ1-1	CASSESPAHTEAFF	TGCGCCAGCAGTGAGTCCCCGGCTCACACTGAAGCTTTCTTT
TRBD1	13	TRBV9	few	TRBJ1-1	CASSVVTGEQAFF	TGTGCCAGCAGCGTAGTTACAGGGGAGCAGGCTTTCTTT
TRBD2	16	TRBV28	-	TRBJ2-3	CASSPLGLAPSDTQYF	TGTGCCAGCAGCCCCCTAGGACTAGCCCCCTCAGATACGCAGTATTTT
TRBD2	17	TRBV24-1	few	TRBJ2-1	CATSDAQGLAGSNEQFF	TGTGCCACCAGTGATGCACAGGGACTAGCGGGCTCCAATGAGCAGTTCTTC
TRBD1	14	TRBV5-1	-	TRBJ1-1	CASSPDRVMTEAFF	TGCGCCAGCAGCCCTGACAGGGTTATGACTGAAGCTTTCTTT
-	13	TRBV29-1	few	TRBJ1-1	CSVDGVRATEAFF	TGCAGCGTTGACGGGGTAAGAGCTACTGAAGCTTTCTTT
-	15	TRBV28	many	TRBJ2-3	CASSFNGRGTDTQYF	TGTGCCAGCAGTTTCAATGGCCGGGGCACAGATACGCAGTATTTT
TRBD2	21	TRBV27	-	TRBJ2-3	CASSPPLRGLAGGLYTDTQYF	TGTGCCAGCAGCCCCCCCCTTAGGGGACTAGCGGGAGGGCTGTACACAGATACGCAGTATTTT
TRBD2	16	TRBV30	few	TRBJ2-1	CAWSVLAGAGDNEQFF	TGTGCCTGGAGTGTACTAGCGGGAGCAGGGGACAATGAGCAGTTCTTC
-	14	TRBV2	-	TRBJ2-5	CASSEGAGQETQYF	TGTGCCAGCAGTGAAGGGGCCGGCCAAGAGACCCAGTACTTC
-	15	TRBV19	-	TRBJ2-6	CASSISDSGANVLTF	TGTGCCAGTAGTATTTCGGACTCTGGGGCCAACGTCCTGACTTTC